This T cell receptor (beta chain) was found in a study of T cell responses to AZD1222 COVID-19 vaccine. Concerning this clone: Its matching antigen is unknown.

TCRdb keeps only in-frame clones here, not all; method: immunoSEQ multiplex PCR. The sample lists under 150,000 clones; 90% were seen once. The V gene's germline CDR1 is LNHDA and CDR2 SQIVND (reference sequence). V lost 10 bases, J lost 0 bases, and 10 bases lay in between. This CDR3 comprises 14 residues. Study results and caveats: Among AZD1222 vaccinees, only 5 to 7 were seropositive at baseline. A rise in Spike-specific TCR breadth and depth followed two AZD1222 doses. Reportedly, close to half of spike-specific TCRs are directed against unmutated variant regions.

The sequenced sample was peripheral blood, obtained on day 0 of AZD1222 vaccination. The rearrangement links TRBV19 to TRBJ2-6; D gene ambiguous. The source is an adult in good health. CDR3 sequence: CATLGSSGANVLTF. CDR3 nucleotide sequence: TGTGCCACTCTAGGCTCCTCTGGGGCCAACGTCCTGACTTTC.